Each of the 5 T cell receptor beta chains below was sequenced from the same sample in a study of technical replicates of blood from a handful of donors. Measured with immunoSEQ multiplex PCR; TCRdb has only the in-frame clones, and not every one. The table lists fewer than 15,000 clones, 90% to 95% of them singletons, with approximately 7.6% in the top ten. Sequencing used PBMCs. The source is a human donor in good health.

The chain employs TRBV4-2 and TRBJ2-7; 7 bases map to TRBD1. CDR1 is LGHNA, CDR2 YNFKEQ, per germline. The CDR3 consists of 16 residues. Trimming at V came to 0 bases and at J to 7 bases, leaving 12 bases not matched to a gene. This chain's CDR3 is CASSQDRVGGLGEQYF. CDR3 nucleotides: TGTGCCAGCAGCCAAGATCGGGTAGGGGGCTTGGGGGAGCAGTACTTC.

This chain connects TRBV25-1 to TRBJ1-1, with TRBD1 matching over 9 bases. Germline CDR1 and CDR2: MGHDK and SYGVNS. There are 14 residues in the CDR3. V dropped 8 bases and J dropped 0; count of bases not matched to a gene: 4. The CDR3 DNA is TGTGCCAGCGGGGGGACAGGGCTGAACACTGAAGCTTTCTTT. It is translated as CASGGTGLNTEAFF. The complete variable domain, with remaining parts taken from reference TRBV25-1 and TRBJ1-1, reads EADIYQTPRYLVIGTGKKITLECSQTMGHDKMYWYQQDPGMELHLIHYSYGVNSTEKGDLSSESTVSRIRTEHFPLTLESARPSHTSQYLCASGGTGLNTEAFFGQGTRLTVV.

The CDR3 nucleotides read TGCGCCAGCAGCAGAATCCCGGGACTAGCGGGGTTAAATGAGCAGTTCTTC. Its protein is CASSRIPGLAGLNEQFF. V and J are TRBV5-1 and TRBJ2-1; 13 bases fit TRBD2. After removal of 4 bases from V and 7 bases from J, the junction contained 11 bases not matched to a gene. This CDR3 has 17 amino acids. The germline gives CDR1 SGHRS, CDR2 YFSETQ.

The chain recombines TRBV27 with TRBJ2-1; D gene uncertain. The CDR3 covers 16 residues. The V gene lost 8 bases and the J gene lost 0 bases, with 17 bases spanning the gap. Germline V gene lookup returns CDR1 MNHEY and CDR2 SMNVEV (reference sequence). The CDR3 sequence: CASALLRFSSYNEQFF. CDR3 sequence (DNA): TGTGCCAGCGCCTTGTTAAGATTTAGCTCCTACAATGAGCAGTTCTTC.

The chain is built from TRBV2 and TRBJ1-4; D perhaps matches TRBD1 (6 bases). This CDR3 comprises 13 residues. Looked up from germline, CDR1 is SNHLY and CDR2 is FYNNEI. Trimming left V 8 bases short and J 5 bases short, with 12 bases between. CDR3: CASRQEMNEKLFF. As DNA, the CDR3 is TGTGCCAGCCGACAGGAAATGAATGAAAAACTGTTTTTT.